Each of the 30 T cell receptor beta chains below was sequenced from the same sample in a study of OX40 agonist ivuxolimab in advanced cancers. Repertoires were generated with immunoSEQ multiplex PCR, while TCRdb's copy carries only in-frame clones and drops some. The repertoire holds tens of thousands of clones, with about 86% as singletons. Specimen: CD4+ or CD8+ T cells sorted from blood, collected in a trial of the OX40 agonist ivuxolimab. These receptors came from an adult with an advanced solid tumor such as melanoma, head and neck, liver or kidney cancer.

This chain connects TRBV4-2 to TRBJ2-2; 16 bases match TRBD2. This CDR3 is 16 amino acids long. CDR1 is LGHNA, CDR2 YNFKEQ, per germline. With 4 bases clipped from V and 6 bases from J, the junction kept 2 bases outside the gene matches. CDR3 bases: TGTGCCAGCAGCCCGGGACTAGCGGGAGGGGCCGGGGAGCTGTTTTTT. The encoded protein is CASSPGLAGGAGELFF.

The CDR3 protein is CASSPLGTGETQYF. As DNA, the CDR3 is TGTGCCAGCAGCCCCCTTGGGACTGGAGAGACCCAGTACTTC. The chain recombines TRBV14 with TRBJ2-5; a possible D gene is TRBD2 (6 bases). In germline, CDR1 is SGHDN, CDR2 FVKESK. Trimming pared 4 bases from V and 4 bases from J, leaving 13 bases between. The CDR3 contains 14 residues.

This rearrangement joins TRBV4-3 to TRBJ1-1, with 8 nucleotides matching TRBD1. The CDR3 is made up of 17 amino acids. CDR1 and CDR2 (germline): LGHNA, YSLEER. Trimming took 2 bases from V and 0 from J; bases not matched to a gene: 8. As DNA, the CDR3 is TGCGCCAGCAGCCAACAACCCCAGGGGGCGCTGAACACTGAAGCTTTCTTT. Translated, it gives CASSQQPQGALNTEAFF.

The CDR3 spells CASSERGRNTGELFF. DNA for the CDR3: TGTGCCAGCAGTGAGCGGGGGAGGAACACCGGGGAGCTGTTTTTT. J is TRBJ2-2 and V is TRBV6-1; TRBD2 aligns across 7 bases. The CDR3 is 15 residues long. V was pared by 3 bases and J by 1 base, with 2 bases of the junction left unmatched. Germline CDR1 MNHNS, CDR2 SASEGT.

The V call is TRBV5-1, the J call TRBJ1-4; D perhaps matches TRBD1 (5 bases). The CDR3 length is 15 residues. Trimming pared 1 base from V and 6 bases from J, leaving 13 bases between. Germline V CDR1 and CDR2: SGHRS, YFSETQ. CDR3 residues: CASSLSGGGDEKLFF. For the CDR3, the DNA is TGCGCCAGCAGCTTGAGCGGGGGAGGAGATGAAAAACTGTTTTTT.

The V call is TRBV9, the J call TRBJ2-2, with D unclear. Deletions cut 1 base from V and 4 bases from J, with 11 bases between. The CDR3 totals 15 residues. Germline V lookup: CDR1 SGDLS, CDR2 YYNGEE. CDR3 residues: CASSVSIASTGELFF. In nucleotides, the CDR3 is TGTGCCAGCAGCGTATCCATCGCGAGCACCGGGGAGCTGTTTTTT.

The chain combines TRBV7-3 with TRBJ2-3; D is unresolved. The CDR3 contains 14 residues. Germline CDR1 is SGHTA and CDR2 is FQGTGA. V dropped 4 bases and J dropped 2 bases, with 10 bases sitting between them. CDR3 nucleotide sequence: TGTGCCAGCAGCTATGGGCTAGACACAGATACGCAGTATTTT. Translation gives CASSYGLDTDTQYF.

V usage is TRBV29-1 and J usage is TRBJ2-5; 8 nucleotides agree with TRBD2. This CDR3 is 12 amino acids long. Losses at the gene ends were 5 bases for V and 6 bases for J; bases not matched to a gene: 5. Per germline, CDR1 SQVTM and CDR2 ANQGSEA. CDR3: CSVLGREKTQYF. The CDR3 nucleotides are TGCAGCGTTCTCGGGAGGGAGAAGACCCAGTACTTC.

This chain joins TRBV5-4 and TRBJ2-5, with a possible D match to TRBD2 (6 bases). CDR3 length: 15 amino acids. Per germline, CDR1 SGHNT and CDR2 YYREEE (reference sequence). Trimming shortened V by 0 bases and J by 2 bases, and 11 bases separated the two germline ends. CDR3 coding DNA: TGTGCCAGCAGCTTGGGCAGCGGGTGGCAAGAGACCCAGTACTTC. Translated: CASSLGSGWQETQYF.

The chain recombines TRBV29-1 with TRBJ1-1; D unresolved. Germline assignment: CDR1 SQVTM and CDR2 ANQGSEA. Trimming stripped 5 bases from V and 0 bases from J, with 10 bases between. This CDR3 contains 13 residues. This CDR3 reads CSVSTVVNTEAFF. As DNA, the CDR3 is TGCAGCGTTTCGACGGTGGTGAACACTGAAGCTTTCTTT.

The chain uses TRBV4-1 and TRBJ2-7; 14 nucleotides match TRBD2. There are 17 residues in the CDR3. CDR1 and CDR2 (germline): MGHRA, YSYEKL. V was pared by 4 bases and J by 3 bases, with 8 bases of the junction left unmatched. Written as DNA, the CDR3 is TGCGCCAGCAGCCGCCGACTAGCGGGGGGGACAGACTACGAGCAGTACTTC. This encodes CASSRRLAGGTDYEQYF.

J is TRBJ2-3 and V is TRBV10-3; no firm D call. Germline V gene lookup returns CDR1 ENHRY and CDR2 SYGVKD. V lost 0 bases and J 0 bases, leaving 4 bases between the germline ends. The CDR3 totals 14 residues. The CDR3 loop reads CAISESLSTDTQYF. CDR3 nucleotide sequence: TGTGCCATCAGTGAGTCACTTAGCACAGATACGCAGTATTTT.

The V call is TRBV27, the J call TRBJ2-2, with a tentative D call TRBD2 (5 bases). The CDR3 contains 14 residues. Per the germline V gene, CDR1 is MNHEY and CDR2 is SMNVEV (reference sequence). V was cut by 10 bases and J by 1 base, with 13 bases left in between. The CDR3 reads CATRGERNTGELFF. CDR3 sequence (DNA): TGTGCCACCCGGGGAGAGAGGAACACCGGGGAGCTGTTTTTT.

The V gene is TRBV7-2, the J gene TRBJ2-3, with D hard to call. Germline CDR1 SGHTA, CDR2 FQGNSA. V lost 1 base and J 1 base, leaving 9 bases between the germline ends. This CDR3 is 15 amino acids long. The CDR3 sequence is CASSLVGLGTDTQYF. The CDR3, as DNA: TGTGCCAGCAGCTTAGTTGGGCTCGGCACAGATACGCAGTATTTT.

This clone was counted a single time. The V and J genes are TRBV6-6 and TRBJ2-3, with D tentatively TRBD2 (6 bases). Germline loops: CDR1 MNHNY, CDR2 SVGAGI (reference sequence). V lost 8 bases to trimming and J lost 7 bases, with 16 bases between them. CDR3 length: 13 amino acids. DNA of the CDR3: TGTGCCAGCGGGGACTCGGGACCAAATACGCAGTATTTT. Translated, it gives CASGDSGPNTQYF.

The chain combines TRBV4-3 with TRBJ2-5; maybe TRBD1 (7 bases). This CDR3 has 15 residues. V lost 1 base and J lost 5, with 14 bases in between. Germline V gene lookup returns CDR1 LGHNA and CDR2 YSLEER. CDR3 residues: CASSQVWAGGETQYF. The CDR3 coding sequence is TGCGCCAGCAGCCAAGTTTGGGCAGGGGGGGAGACCCAGTACTTC.

CDR3 loop: CASLDRAGNTIYF. The CDR3 DNA reads as TGTGCCAGCCTCGACAGGGCTGGAAACACCATATATTTT. The V and J genes are TRBV6-6 and TRBJ1-3; 7 bases agree with TRBD1. The V and J ends lost 8 bases and 2 bases, in that order; junction bases with no gene match: 3. The V gene's germline CDR1 is MNHNY and CDR2 SVGAGI (reference sequence). The CDR3 is 13 residues long.

V is TRBV6-5 and J is TRBJ1-5, with unresolved D. CDR1 is MNHEY and CDR2 is SVGAGI in the germline V gene. Trimming stripped 1 base from V and 4 bases from J, with 5 bases between. The CDR3 totals 13 residues. The CDR3 protein is CASSYLINQPQHF. DNA of the CDR3: TGTGCCAGCAGTTACTTAATAAATCAGCCCCAGCATTTT.

This sequence joins TRBV2 and TRBJ1-2; D unresolved. Trimming removed 6 bases from V and 5 bases from J, with 10 bases in between. This CDR3 is built from 12 residues. Germline values: CDR1 SNHLY, CDR2 FYNNEI. CDR3 in amino acids: CASRADLYGYTF. The CDR3 DNA reads TGTGCCAGCAGAGCAGATCTTTATGGCTACACCTTC.

The J gene is TRBJ1-3, the V gene TRBV14; D uncertain. V gave up 2 bases and J gave up 0 bases, with 11 bases separating them. The CDR3 is 16 residues long. Per germline, CDR1 SGHDN and CDR2 FVKESK. The CDR3 loop is CASSQTRAASGNTIYF. In DNA form, the CDR3 reads TGTGCCAGCAGCCAAACTCGGGCAGCCTCTGGAAACACCATATATTTT. Full variable domain (remainder filled in from reference TRBV14 and TRBJ1-3): EAGVTQFPSHSVIEKGQTVTLRCDPISGHDNLYWYRRVMGKEIKFLLHFVKESKQDESGMPNNRFLAERTGGTYSTLKVQPAELEDSGVYFCASSQTRAASGNTIYFGEGSWLTVV.

The chain has TRBV6-5 and TRBJ2-7; D gene ambiguous. Germline V CDR1 and CDR2: MNHEY, SVGAGI. This CDR3 is built from 11 residues. Between the trimmed V and J ends, which lost 4 bases and 4 bases, there was a span of 5 bases. The CDR3: CASSSRYEQYF. DNA for the CDR3: TGTGCCAGCAGTTCCCGATACGAGCAGTACTTC.

The sample holds a few counts of this clone. The chain has TRBV9 and TRBJ1-1; unclear D gene. The CDR3 loop spans 14 amino acids. V gave up 0 bases and J gave up 7 bases, with 13 bases separating them. The germline V gene encodes CDR1 SGDLS and CDR2 YYNGEE. The CDR3 reads CASSVGLLGFEAFF. The CDR3 DNA sequence: TGTGCCAGCAGCGTAGGACTCTTGGGATTTGAAGCTTTCTTT.

The rearrangement joins TRBV5-4 to TRBJ2-2, with no clear D. With 1 base removed from V and 7 bases from J, the gap between germline ends came to 8 bases. The V gene's germline CDR1 is SGHNT and CDR2 YYREEE (reference sequence). This CDR3 region has 13 residues. The CDR3 here is CASSLRSGGELFF. In nucleotides, the CDR3 is TGTGCCAGCAGCTTGCGGTCGGGCGGGGAGCTGTTTTTT.

The chain couples TRBV30 to TRBJ1-6; no clear D gene. The germline CDR1 and CDR2 sequences are GTSNPN and SVGIG (reference sequence). The CDR3 totals 13 residues. V lost 1 base to trimming and J lost 7 bases, with 8 bases between them. Here the CDR3 DNA reads TGTGCCTGGAGTGACTCCAGGAATTCACCCCTCCACTTT. The encoded protein is CAWSDSRNSPLHF.

The rearrangement joins TRBV7-9 to TRBJ2-5; D is unclear. The CDR3 has 14 residues. CDR1 is SEHNR, CDR2 FQNEAQ, per germline (reference sequence). Deletions cut 3 bases from V and 5 bases from J, with 13 bases between. This chain's CDR3 is CASSFRATAETQYF. DNA of the CDR3: TGTGCCAGCAGCTTCCGCGCGACCGCCGAGACCCAGTACTTC.

J is TRBJ1-2 and V is TRBV5-3, with D hard to call. TRBV5-3 is treated as an ORF (open reading frame) with a function not yet certain. The length of the CDR3 is 15 residues. V was trimmed by 1 base and J by 4 bases, leaving 14 bases between them. DNA for the CDR3: TGTGCCAGAAGCTTGCTTTGGGGAAAGGGCTATGGCTACACCTTC. It encodes CARSLLWGKGYGYTF.

The rearrangement links TRBV18 to TRBJ2-1, with 8 bases aligning to TRBD2. The CDR3 is 15 amino acids. The trim removed 6 bases at V and 1 base at J, leaving 5 bases unmatched. Per germline, CDR1 KGHSH and CDR2 LQKENI. The CDR3 sequence: CASSPGLESYNEQFF. The CDR3 coding sequence is TGTGCCAGCTCCCCGGGACTAGAATCCTACAATGAGCAGTTCTTC.

This chain joins TRBV7-3 and TRBJ1-3; D perhaps matches TRBD1 (6 bases). Germline V gene sequence: CDR1 SGHTA, CDR2 FQGTGA. There are 16 residues in the CDR3. The V and J ends lost 5 bases and 4 bases respectively, with 18 bases between them. The CDR3 sequence: CASSQGPGAQGNTIYF. As DNA, the CDR3 is TGTGCCAGCAGCCAGGGGCCGGGGGCGCAAGGAAACACCATATATTTT. Combining the CDR3 with reference TRBV7-3 and TRBJ1-3 gives the whole variable domain GAGVSQTPSNKVTEKGKYVELRCDPISGHTALYWYRQSLGQGPEFLIYFQGTGAADDSGLPNDRFFAVRPEGSVSTLKIQRTERGDSAVYLCASSQGPGAQGNTIYFGEGSWLTVV.

V usage is TRBV13 and J usage is TRBJ2-7, with D hard to call. In germline, CDR1 is PRHDT, CDR2 FYEKMQ (reference sequence). The CDR3 is 15 residues long. Trimming removed 1 base from V and 3 bases from J, with 13 bases in between. The CDR3 DNA follows: TGTGCCAGCAGCTTAGTACAGCTTGGGTTCTACGAGCAGTACTTC. It is translated as CASSLVQLGFYEQYF.

The genes are TRBV6-1 and TRBJ1-1; D gene ambiguous. This CDR3 is built from 13 residues. Trimming cost V 5 bases and J 1 base, with 8 bases left between them. The germline V gene encodes CDR1 MNHNS and CDR2 SASEGT. The CDR3 DNA follows: TGTGCCAGCAGTCTAACGAGGAACACTGAAGCTTTCTTT. It translates to CASSLTRNTEAFF.